The clone carrying this T cell receptor (beta chain) came up once. This record comes from a study of blood T cell repertoires in COVID-19. At the level of the study: Samples of COVID-19 (acute and convalescent) were obtained from the United States, Italy and Spain. PBMCs, B-cell-depleted T cells, or T cells provided the cDNA or gDNA that made up the material.

Source study methods: Estimates of nucleated cell counts were drawn from the amplification of reference gene primers. Some clones are missing from TCRdb's copy, which holds only in-frame ones; the method was immunoSEQ multiplex PCR. V and J calls and clone size are given by that table; D and trimming were obtained from the DNA. The sample contains 210,000 or so clones, 88% of which appear only once. This clonotype was obtained from an older woman with acute or convalescent COVID-19. The source material was peripheral blood.

Here the CDR3 DNA reads TGTGCCAGTAGTGCCTTTAGCGGGAGCACCTACAATGAGCAGTTCTTC. Its protein is CASSAFSGSTYNEQFF. V usage is TRBV19 and J usage is TRBJ2-1; 9 bases are shared with TRBD2. CDR3 size: 16 residues. Trimming at V came to 5 bases and at J to 2 bases, leaving 7 bases not matched to a gene. The germline V gene has CDR1 LNHDA and CDR2 SQIVND (reference sequence).